A selection of T cell receptor beta chains follows, all from one sample in a study of STAT3 mutations in large granular lymphocyte leukemia. Using immunoSEQ multiplex PCR, the repertoire was profiled, and TCRdb retains in-frame clones only, with some absent. The sample records about 1,800 clones, under 60% being singletons. Input material: peripheral blood mononuclear cells. Receptors originate from a man aged 55 to 70 with T-cell large granular lymphocyte leukemia. Some clones in this sample may be carry-over from other donors' samples. Both conserved end residues are part of each CDR3. The D gene is left open where the match is weak. Expanded clones are given a class, and other clones once, few, many or no size at all.

V: TRBV30
D: TRBD2
size: -
J: TRBJ2-3
DNA: TGTGCCTGGAGTGGGGCTAGCGGGATCACAGATACGCAGTATTTT
CDR3: CAWSGASGITDTQYF

V: TRBV29-1
D: -
size: few
J: TRBJ2-7
DNA: TGCAGCGTTCCAGGACAGCTCTCCTACGAGCAGTACTTC
CDR3: CSVPGQLSYEQYF

V: TRBV11-2
D: -
size: -
J: TRBJ2-1
DNA: TGTGCCAGCAGCTTAGGTCCGTTGTTTGGGCAGTTCTTC
CDR3: CASSLGPLFGQFF

V: TRBV10-2
D: TRBD1
size: -
J: TRBJ2-7
DNA: TGCGCCAGCAGCGGACAGGGGGGATACGAGCAGTACTTC
CDR3: CASSGQGGYEQYF

V: TRBV5-1
D: -
size: -
J: TRBJ1-3
DNA: TGCGCCAGCAGCCCCGAGGGACTCTCTGGAAACACCATATATTTT
CDR3: CASSPEGLSGNTIYF

V: TRBV5-1
D: TRBD1
size: few
J: TRBJ1-2
DNA: TGCGCCAGCAGCTCATCGTGGGACAGCCTTGGGGGCTACACCTTC
CDR3: CASSSSWDSLGGYTF

V: TRBV10-3
D: -
size: -
J: TRBJ1-5
DNA: TGTGCCATCAGTGAGTCGTCTAGCAATCAGCCCCAGCATTTT
CDR3: CAISESSSNQPQHF

V: TRBV5-1
D: -
size: -
J: TRBJ2-3
DNA: TGCGCCAGCAGCTCACCAGACATCACAGATACGCAGTATTTT
CDR3: CASSSPDITDTQYF

V: TRBV6-5
D: TRBD1
size: -
J: TRBJ1-2
DNA: TGTGCCAGCAGTTACGGGACAGGGAATGGCTACACCTTC
CDR3: CASSYGTGNGYTF

V: TRBV25-1
D: -
size: few
J: TRBJ1-5
DNA: TGTGCCAGCTCGTATAGCAATCAGCCCCAGCATTTT
CDR3: CASSYSNQPQHF

V: TRBV7-9
D: -
size: once
J: TRBJ2-7
DNA: TGTGCCAGCAGCTTAACAAGCGGAGTATCCTACGAGCAGTACTTC
CDR3: CASSLTSGVSYEQYF

V: TRBV7-9
D: -
size: -
J: TRBJ2-7
DNA: TGTGCCAGCAGCTCTAATCTGCGGTACGAGCAGTACTTC
CDR3: CASSSNLRYEQYF

V: TRBV7-3
D: -
size: few
J: TRBJ2-7
DNA: TGTGCCAGCAGCTTAGGTCCGAACTACGAGCAGTACTTC
CDR3: CASSLGPNYEQYF

V: TRBV5-4
D: TRBD2
size: few
J: TRBJ2-7
DNA: TGTGCCAGCAGCGCAAGTACCACTAGCGGGAGAGTCCCCTACGAGCAGTACTTC
CDR3: CASSASTTSGRVPYEQYF

V: TRBV25-1
D: -
size: -
J: TRBJ1-3
DNA: TGTGCCAGCAGTGATTGGGTTCTCTCTGGAAACACCATATATTTT
CDR3: CASSDWVLSGNTIYF

V: TRBV9
D: TRBD1
size: -
J: TRBJ1-2
DNA: TGTGCCAGCAGCGATCCCCGGGACAGGGCCTTCACTAACTATGGCTACACCTTC
CDR3: CASSDPRDRAFTNYGYTF

V: TRBV13
D: -
size: once
J: TRBJ2-7
DNA: TGTGCCAGCAGCCCCCATTTGTCCTACGAGCAGTACTTC
CDR3: CASSPHLSYEQYF

V: TRBV25-1
D: -
size: -
J: TRBJ2-5
DNA: TGTGCCAGCAGTGATCCAGGGGGGGAAGAGACCCAGTACTTC
CDR3: CASSDPGGEETQYF

V: TRBV5-1
D: -
size: -
J: TRBJ1-1
DNA: TGCGCCAGCAGCTTGGTCCCGAACACTGAAGCTTTCTTT
CDR3: CASSLVPNTEAFF

V: TRBV7-9
D: -
size: -
J: TRBJ1-2
DNA: TGTGCCAGCAGCACTATACTGAGATATGGCTACACCTTC
CDR3: CASSTILRYGYTF

V: TRBV5-4
D: -
size: few
J: TRBJ2-7
DNA: TGTGCCAGCAGCCTTCAGGGAGTAACCTACGAGCAGTACTTC
CDR3: CASSLQGVTYEQYF

V: TRBV25-1
D: -
size: few
J: TRBJ2-1
DNA: TGTGCCAGCAGCCTGAGCCGGGTCGACAATGAGCAGTTCTTC
CDR3: CASSLSRVDNEQFF

V: TRBV4-2
D: -
size: -
J: TRBJ2-6
DNA: TGTGCCAGCAGCCAACAGGGACACGGAAACTCTGGGGCCAACGTCCTGACTTTC
CDR3: CASSQQGHGNSGANVLTF

V: TRBV30
D: TRBD1
size: -
J: TRBJ1-2
DNA: TGTGCCTGGAGGTCACAGGGGGCGAATGGCTACACCTTC
CDR3: CAWRSQGANGYTF

V: TRBV30
D: TRBD2
size: -
J: TRBJ2-1
DNA: TGTGCCTGGAGTCTCGGGCCTAGCGGGCAGAGGGAGCAGTTCTTC
CDR3: CAWSLGPSGQREQFF

V: TRBV6-5
D: TRBD1
size: -
J: TRBJ2-7
DNA: TGTGCCAGCAGGGGGTGGGGACAGGCTTACGAGCAGTACTTC
CDR3: CASRGWGQAYEQYF

V: TRBV29-1
D: -
size: -
J: TRBJ1-2
DNA: TGCAGCGTTGATGGGGGGGCCGGCTATGGCTACACCTTC
CDR3: CSVDGGAGYGYTF

V: TRBV19
D: -
size: -
J: TRBJ1-5
DNA: TGTGCCAGTAGTGAGACAGCGAATCAGCCCCAGCATTTT
CDR3: CASSETANQPQHF

V: TRBV7-9
D: TRBD1
size: few
J: TRBJ2-7
DNA: TGTGCCAGCAGCAACCCGGGACAGTCCTACGAGCAGTACTTC
CDR3: CASSNPGQSYEQYF

V: TRBV5-1
D: TRBD1
size: few
J: TRBJ2-5
DNA: TGCGCCAGCAGGATAGTGGGACAGACCCAAGAGACCCAGTACTTC
CDR3: CASRIVGQTQETQYF

V: TRBV5-6
D: TRBD1
size: -
J: TRBJ1-5
DNA: TGTGCCAGCAGCCTAGGGACAGGACGTAATCAGCCCCAGCATTTT
CDR3: CASSLGTGRNQPQHF

V: TRBV14
D: -
size: -
J: TRBJ2-5
DNA: TGTGCCAGCAGCCGCCTGGAGACCCAGTACTTC
CDR3: CASSRLETQYF

V: TRBV7-9
D: -
size: few
J: TRBJ2-3
DNA: TGTGCCAGCAGCTTAACGTGGCAGGTCACAGATACGCAGTATTTT
CDR3: CASSLTWQVTDTQYF

V: TRBV6-5
D: -
size: few
J: TRBJ2-5
DNA: TGTGCCAGCAGTTACGGGGAAGAGACCCAGTACTTC
CDR3: CASSYGEETQYF

V: TRBV10-3
D: -
size: few
J: TRBJ1-5
DNA: TGTGCCGCGCAGAGAGATAGCAATCAGCCCCAGCATTTT
CDR3: CAAQRDSNQPQHF

V: TRBV4-1
D: -
size: few
J: TRBJ1-5
DNA: TGCGCCAGCAGCCAATCGGGGTTGGGTCAGCCCCAGCATTTT
CDR3: CASSQSGLGQPQHF

V: TRBV18
D: -
size: -
J: TRBJ2-3
DNA: TGTGCCAGCTCACCAGGGTTCGGCACAGATACGCAGTATTTT
CDR3: CASSPGFGTDTQYF

V: TRBV7-9
D: TRBD1
size: hyperexpanded
J: TRBJ1-2
DNA: TGTGCCAGCAGCTTACTTTCCGGGACAGGGGACCCTGGCTACACCTTC
CDR3: CASSLLSGTGDPGYTF

V: TRBV5-5
D: -
size: -
J: TRBJ2-7
DNA: TGTGCCAGCAGCTTGGTCTATCCATCCACCTACGAGCAGTACTTC
CDR3: CASSLVYPSTYEQYF

V: TRBV21-1
D: -
size: few
J: TRBJ2-1
DNA: TGTGCCAGCAGCAAAGAGCTGAGGAGCATAGGTCTGTTCTTC
CDR3: CASSKELRSIGLFF

V: TRBV27
D: TRBD2
size: large
J: TRBJ2-1
DNA: TGTGCCAGCAGTTTGGCGATAGCGGGAGGGCCGGGGAATGAGCAGTTCTTC
CDR3: CASSLAIAGGPGNEQFF

V: TRBV5-5
D: TRBD1
size: -
J: TRBJ1-2
DNA: TGTGCCAGCAGCTTGGCCGGGACAGGTACTAACTATGGCTACACCTTC
CDR3: CASSLAGTGTNYGYTF

V: TRBV18
D: -
size: few
J: TRBJ1-5
DNA: TGTGCCAGCGCCCCCGGGACTGATAATCAGCCCCAGCATTTT
CDR3: CASAPGTDNQPQHF

V: TRBV27
D: TRBD2
size: -
J: TRBJ2-7
DNA: TGTGCCAGCAGTCGACTAGCGGGAGGACCGTACGAGCAGTACTTC
CDR3: CASSRLAGGPYEQYF

V: TRBV5-1
D: -
size: -
J: TRBJ2-3
DNA: TGCGCCAGCAGCCCCACTTTAATTAGCTCTGGGGATACGCAGTATTTT
CDR3: CASSPTLISSGDTQYF

V: TRBV30
D: TRBD2
size: -
J: TRBJ2-7
DNA: TGTGCCTGGAGTGTGGGGGGGAACGCCTACGAGCAGTACTTC
CDR3: CAWSVGGNAYEQYF

V: TRBV30
D: -
size: few
J: TRBJ2-5
DNA: TGTGCCTGGAGTCGCTCACTGAACCAAGAGACCCAGTACTTC
CDR3: CAWSRSLNQETQYF

V: TRBV7-9
D: -
size: few
J: TRBJ2-7
DNA: TGTGCCAGCAGTCGAGGGCAGGGGTTTGACGAGCAGTACTTC
CDR3: CASSRGQGFDEQYF

V: TRBV7-9
D: -
size: -
J: TRBJ2-3
DNA: TGTGCCAGCGCAGATAGCACAGATACGCAGTATTTT
CDR3: CASADSTDTQYF

V: TRBV30
D: -
size: -
J: TRBJ2-7
DNA: TGTGCCTGGAGTAGGGGATCTCTATACGAGCAGTACTTC
CDR3: CAWSRGSLYEQYF

V: TRBV7-9
D: -
size: -
J: TRBJ1-1
DNA: TGTGCCAGCAGCCGCAGTGGGAACGATGAAGCTTTCTTT
CDR3: CASSRSGNDEAFF

V: TRBV18
D: -
size: few
J: TRBJ2-7
DNA: TGTGCCAGCTGGGGGGACAGTTCCTACGAGCAGTACTTC
CDR3: CASWGDSSYEQYF